These 30 T cell receptor beta chains originate from one sample sequenced in a study of cytomegalovirus exposure and HLA in healthy donors. The study ran its PCR with 60 Vbeta and 13 Jbeta primers. Some clones are missing from TCRdb's copy, which holds only in-frame ones; the method was immunoSEQ multiplex PCR. The table has 230,000 or so clones, around 90% seen once. Sequencing input: PBMCs. The receptors shown here come from a girl aged 2 to 9 in good health and CMV-seronegative.

The rearrangement uses TRBV15 and TRBJ2-1, with 7 positions matching TRBD2. Per the germline V gene, CDR1 is LNHNV and CDR2 is YYDKDF (reference sequence). V was pared by 1 base and J by 2 bases, with 5 bases of the junction left unmatched. CDR3 length equals 16 residues. In nucleotides, the CDR3 is TGTGCCACCAGCAGAGGATTAGCGGGTACCTACAATGAGCAGTTCTTC. Translated, it gives CATSRGLAGTYNEQFF.

This clone was detected once. The rearrangement links TRBV5-1 to TRBJ2-3; no reliable D call. V was clipped by 0 bases and J by 1 base, with 12 bases between them. CDR1 is SGHRS, CDR2 YFSETQ, per germline. This CDR3 is 16 amino acids long. The CDR3, as DNA: TGCGCCAGCAGCTTGGAGCCAGGATCCGGCACAGATACGCAGTATTTT. It is translated as CASSLEPGSGTDTQYF.

This rearrangement joins TRBV15 to TRBJ2-1, with 7 positions matching TRBD2. Per the germline V gene, CDR1 is LNHNV and CDR2 is YYDKDF (reference sequence). CDR3 length: 20 amino acids. Trimming at V came to 0 bases and at J to 8 bases, leaving 22 bases not matched to a gene. The CDR3 DNA is TGTGCCACCAGCAGAGATTGGGCTCCACTCTGGGTTGCGGGAGTCTATGAGCAGTTCTTC. Its protein product is CATSRDWAPLWVAGVYEQFF. The whole variable domain, remainder taken from reference TRBV15 and TRBJ2-1, is DAMVIQNPRYQVTQFGKPVTLSCSQTLNHNVMYWYQQKSSQAPKLLFHYYDKDFNNEADTPDNFQSRRPNTSFCFLDIRSPGLGDTAMYLCATSRDWAPLWVAGVYEQFFGPGTRLTVL.

This clone came up once. This sequence joins TRBV28 and TRBJ1-2; D unresolved. Germline CDR1 MDHEN, CDR2 SYDVKM. V shed 1 base and J shed 9 bases, with 9 bases lying between them. CDR3 length: 12 amino acids. The CDR3 DNA sequence: TGTGCCAGCAGTTTATCCCGTATAAGCTACACCTTC. Amino acid sequence: CASSLSRISYTF.

This chain connects TRBV5-1 to TRBJ2-7, with 10 bases matching TRBD1. This CDR3 spans 13 amino acids. Unmatched junction bases numbered 5, after V lost 7 bases and J lost 4 bases. Germline CDR1 and CDR2: SGHRS and YFSETQ. For the CDR3, the DNA is TGCGCCAGCCGACAGGGGGCATTGTACGAGCAGTACTTC. It codes for CASRQGALYEQYF.

The chain employs TRBV7-6 and TRBJ2-7; D unclear. The CDR3 loop spans 12 amino acids. The germline V and J ends were trimmed by 5 bases and 5 bases, with 10 bases remaining between them. Germline-derived CDR1 and CDR2 are SGHVS and FNYEAQ. In DNA form, the CDR3 reads TGTGCCAGCAGCCCCCTTGTAGACGAGCAGTACTTC. Amino acids: CASSPLVDEQYF.

This chain uses TRBV7-8 with TRBJ1-4, with TRBD1 matching over 9 bases. Germline-derived CDR1 and CDR2 are SGHVS and FQNEAQ. After removal of 1 base from V and 0 bases from J, the junction contained 6 bases not matched to a gene. The CDR3 is made up of 18 amino acids. CDR3 DNA sequence: TGTGCCAGCAGCTTAGTTCTGGGACAGGGCTCAACTAATGAAAAACTGTTTTTT. Its protein product is CASSLVLGQGSTNEKLFF.

CDR3 sequence reads: CASSIVGDRACTF. CDR3 sequence (DNA): TGTGCCAGTAGTATAGTGGGGGACAGAGCTTGTACCTTC. V gene TRBV19 combines with J gene TRBJ1-2; 7 positions match TRBD1. The CDR3 totals 13 residues. Trimming at V came to 1 base and at J to 14 bases, leaving 10 bases not matched to a gene. Germline CDR1 is LNHDA and CDR2 is SQIVND (reference sequence).

V usage is TRBV12-5 and J usage is TRBJ2-2; 9 bases fit TRBD1. Germline lookup yields CDR1 LGHNT and CDR2 FRNRAP. J lost 4 bases, V lost 1 base, and 13 bases had no gene match. The CDR3 runs to 19 residues. The DNA for the CDR3 is TGTGCTAGTGGTTTGGAAGGACCGGGACAGGGAATTCCCACCGGGGAGCTGTTTTTT. Translation: CASGLEGPGQGIPTGELFF. Complete variable domain (other parts from reference TRBV12-5 and TRBJ2-2): DARVTQTPRHKVTEMGQEVTMRCQPILGHNTVFWYRQTMMQGLELLAYFRNRAPLDDSGMPKDRFSAEMPDATLATLKIQPSEPRDSAVYFCASGLEGPGQGIPTGELFFGEGSRLTVL.

This clone was found a few times. V gene TRBV4-1 combines with J gene TRBJ2-7, with a possible D match to TRBD2 (5 bases). CDR1 is MGHRA and CDR2 is YSYEKL in the germline V gene. This CDR3 is 15 amino acids long. Between the trimmed V and J ends, which lost 0 bases and 1 base, there was a span of 10 bases. The CDR3 loop is CASSQDIALSYEQYF. In DNA, the CDR3 is TGCGCCAGCAGCCAAGATATAGCGTTGTCCTACGAGCAGTACTTC.

A few counts support this clone. V and J are TRBV6-6 and TRBJ1-5, with TRBD1 identical over 10 bases. In germline, CDR1 is MNHNY, CDR2 SVGAGI (reference sequence). The CDR3 spans 13 residues. V dropped 8 bases and J dropped 4; count of bases not matched to a gene: 2. CDR3 protein: CASADRGNQPQHF. In DNA form, the CDR3 reads TGTGCCAGCGCGGACAGGGGGAATCAGCCCCAGCATTTT.

This sequence joins TRBV6-1 and TRBJ2-2, with D possibly matching TRBD2 (5 bases). The CDR3 runs to 13 residues. V lost 10 bases, J lost 6 bases, and 15 bases lay in between. The V gene's germline CDR1 is MNHNS and CDR2 SASEGT. The CDR3 is CATRKSGPGELFF. In nucleotides, the CDR3 is TGTGCCACACGGAAGAGCGGACCCGGGGAGCTGTTTTTT.

This rearrangement joins TRBV7-9 to TRBJ2-2, with D perhaps matching TRBD1 (6 bases). Per germline, CDR1 SEHNR and CDR2 FQNEAQ (reference sequence). This CDR3 is built from 14 residues. Trimming left V 3 bases short and J 3 bases short, with 8 bases between. The CDR3 region is CASSLNRDTGELFF. The CDR3 nucleotides read TGTGCCAGCAGCTTGAACAGGGACACCGGGGAGCTGTTTTTT. The variable domain in full, completed from reference TRBV7-9 and TRBJ2-2, reads DTGVSQNPRHKITKRGQNVTFRCDPISEHNRLYWYRQTLGQGPEFLTYFQNEAQLEKSRLLSDRFSAERPKGSFSTLEIQRTEQGDSAMYLCASSLNRDTGELFFGEGSRLTVL.

The chain recombines TRBV18 with TRBJ2-1; D ambiguous. Deletions cut 5 bases from V and 4 bases from J, with 6 bases between. The CDR3 is 12 residues long. Germline loops: CDR1 KGHSH, CDR2 LQKENI. CDR3 residues: CASSYSYNEQFF. The CDR3 DNA sequence: TGTGCCAGCTCATACTCTTACAATGAGCAGTTCTTC.

The rearrangement joins TRBV9 to TRBJ2-2; 7 bases map to TRBD2. There are 16 residues in the CDR3. V gave up 0 bases and J gave up 4 bases; unmatched junction bases: 6. In germline, CDR1 is SGDLS, CDR2 YYNGEE. The CDR3 coding sequence is TGTGCCAGCAGCGTAGGGGTCGGGGGGTTCACCGGGGAGCTGTTTTTT. The encoded protein is CASSVGVGGFTGELFF.

This clone occurred a few times. This chain connects TRBV19 to TRBJ2-3; a possible D gene is TRBD2 (6 bases). V was clipped by 4 bases and J by 6 bases, with 11 bases between them. Germline CDR1 is LNHDA and CDR2 is SQIVND (reference sequence). This CDR3 is built from 13 residues. Here the CDR3 DNA reads TGTGCCAGTAGTACGGGAGACGTTGATACGCAGTATTTT. It translates to CASSTGDVDTQYF.

The CDR3 is CASSPQAGGPADTQYF. Written as DNA, the CDR3 is TGCGCCAGCAGCCCGCAAGCGGGGGGGCCCGCAGATACGCAGTATTTT. V is TRBV10-1 and J is TRBJ2-3; 10 nucleotides align to TRBD2. The V and J ends lost 6 bases and 4 bases, in that order; junction bases with no gene match: 10. The germline CDR1 and CDR2 sequences are WNHNN and SYGVQD (reference sequence). This CDR3 is 16 amino acids long.

This clone was found a few times. The gene calls are TRBV2 and TRBJ1-2; D is unresolved. Germline CDR1 and CDR2: SNHLY and FYNNEI. Trimming cost V 1 base and J 0 bases, with 6 bases left between them. The CDR3 runs to 14 residues. DNA for the CDR3: TGTGCCAGCAGTGAAGACAAAACTAACTATGGCTACACCTTC. Amino acid sequence: CASSEDKTNYGYTF.

The chain is built from TRBV10-3 and TRBJ1-1; D might be TRBD1 (6 bases). V was shortened by 4 bases and J by 8 bases, with 8 bases between the two germline ends. The CDR3 sequence is 11 residues long. Germline CDR1 and CDR2: ENHRY and SYGVKD. The CDR3 spells CAISGTEEAFF. CDR3 nucleotide sequence: TGTGCCATCAGTGGGACAGAGGAAGCTTTCTTT.

V and J are TRBV29-1 and TRBJ2-3, with D possibly matching TRBD2 (6 bases). Trimming removed 4 bases at V and 3 bases at J, with 14 bases between. The V gene's germline CDR1 is SQVTM and CDR2 ANQGSEA. There are 14 residues in the CDR3. The CDR3 region has the DNA TGCAGCGTTGTCGCTAGCGCGAGAACAGATACGCAGTATTTT. This encodes CSVVASARTDTQYF.

J is TRBJ1-1 and V is TRBV21-1. TRBV21-1 is a pseudogene. The CDR3 contains 14 residues. The CDR3 bases are TGTGCCAGCAGCCCGATTAGGACGGGGACTGAAGCTTTCTTT. Encoded protein: CASSPIRTGTEAFF.

This sequence joins TRBV4-1 and TRBJ2-3; TRBD1 matches at 7 bases. Trimming at V came to 4 bases and at J to 1 base, leaving 2 bases not matched to a gene. From germline, CDR1 is MGHRA and CDR2 YSYEKL. This CDR3 contains 14 residues. CDR3 amino acids: CASSRGTGTDTQYF. CDR3 DNA sequence: TGCGCCAGCAGCCGGGGGACAGGCACAGATACGCAGTATTTT.

V is TRBV9 and J is TRBJ1-2; tentatively, D is TRBD1 (5 bases). The V gene lost 0 bases and the J gene lost 7 bases, with 10 bases spanning the gap. This CDR3 region has 13 residues. The germline V gene has CDR1 SGDLS and CDR2 YYNGEE. CDR3 bases: TGTGCCAGCAGCGTAGGTTCGGGGGTTGGCTACACCTTC. It specifies CASSVGSGVGYTF.

The V gene is TRBV19, the J gene TRBJ1-2; D is perhaps TRBD1 (5 bases). The CDR3 is made up of 12 amino acids. V dropped 2 bases and J dropped 8 bases, with 9 bases sitting between them. Germline V gives CDR1 LNHDA, CDR2 SQIVND (reference sequence). The CDR3 loop is CASSIWGSGYTF. CDR3 coding DNA: TGTGCCAGTAGTATATGGGGCTCCGGCTACACCTTC.

The chain recombines TRBV5-1 with TRBJ2-1; 11 nucleotides line up with TRBD2. Unmatched junction bases numbered 5, after V lost 6 bases and J lost 9 bases. CDR1 and CDR2 (germline): SGHRS, YFSETQ. This CDR3 is built from 13 residues. The CDR3 sequence: CASTSGRSGEQFF. In nucleotides, the CDR3 is TGCGCCAGCACTAGCGGGAGGTCAGGTGAGCAGTTCTTC.

The chain uses TRBV5-8 and TRBJ2-2; maybe TRBD1 (5 bases). This CDR3 spans 14 amino acids. V was shortened by 0 bases and J by 4 bases, with 7 bases between the two germline ends. Germline CDR1 SGHTS, CDR2 YDEGEE. CDR3 nucleotide sequence: TGTGCCAGCAGCTTGGGACAGTTCACCGGGGAGCTGTTTTTT. It is translated as CASSLGQFTGELFF.

The gene calls are TRBV7-8 and TRBJ2-1; the D gene is possibly TRBD2 (6 bases). V lost 2 bases, J lost 7 bases, and 21 bases lay in between. Germline CDR1 SGHVS, CDR2 FQNEAQ. The CDR3 totals 17 residues. CDR3: CASSLFGSGTLVNEQFF. The CDR3 DNA reads TGTGCCAGCAGCTTATTTGGTAGTGGGACTCTTGTGAATGAGCAGTTCTTC.

The chain combines TRBV30 with TRBJ1-4, with TRBD1 identical over 7 bases. The CDR3 covers 15 residues. Unmatched junction bases numbered 6, after V lost 0 bases and J lost 5 bases. The germline CDR1 and CDR2 sequences are GTSNPN and SVGIG (reference sequence). In DNA form, the CDR3 reads TGTGCCTGGAGTGTGGAGACAGGGCCGAATGAAAAACTGTTTTTT. As protein: CAWSVETGPNEKLFF.

The chain carries TRBV6-6 and TRBJ1-5; D perhaps matches TRBD1 (5 bases). The CDR3 totals 14 residues. V gave up 6 bases and J gave up 7 bases, with 16 bases separating them. Germline V gives CDR1 MNHNY, CDR2 SVGAGI (reference sequence). DNA for the CDR3: TGTGCCAGCAGCCAGGGTGGGGCTCTCCAGCCCCAGCATTTT. This gives the protein CASSQGGALQPQHF.

V gene TRBV9 combines with J gene TRBJ2-3, with D maybe TRBD2 (5 bases). The CDR3 runs 15 residues. V gave up 3 bases and J gave up 4 bases, with 15 bases separating them. Germline V CDR1 and CDR2: SGDLS, YYNGEE. Written as DNA, the CDR3 is TGTGCCAGCAGCGGCGGGCCCCCGAGGGCAGATACGCAGTATTTT. This translates into CASSGGPPRADTQYF.